This TCR beta chain was captured in a study of shared clonotypes between healthy human individuals. CD45RO negativity and positive selection for CCR7 defined naive CD8 cells, a population that excluded terminally differentiated effector memory CD45RA+ cells. Sequencing was performed with immunoSEQ multiplex PCR; in TCRdb, only in-frame clones are kept and a portion is missing. The table includes 2 million to 2.5 million clones, about 94% detected once. Germline values: CDR1 MNHEY, CDR2 SMNVEV (reference sequence). With 0 bases removed from V and 3 bases from J, the gap between germline ends came to 9 bases. The CDR3 covers 14 residues.

The source is a man between 18 and 35 years old in good health. Sequencing input: naive CD8+ T cells sorted from blood. V gene TRBV27 combines with J gene TRBJ2-7; D is undetermined. CDR3 bases: TGTGCCAGCAGTTTATCGCCGCCACTCTACGAGCAGTACTTC. It translates to CASSLSPPLYEQYF.